The present T cell receptor (beta chain) was sequenced within a study of blood T cell repertoires in COVID-19. At the level of the study: Samples came from the United States, Italy and Spain, spanning acute and convalescent COVID-19. T cells, B-cell-depleted T cells, or PBMCs supplied cDNA or gDNA.

Per the original data handling: Amplification of reference gene primers provided the estimated nucleated cell counts. Method: immunoSEQ multiplex PCR; TCRdb's copy keeps in-frame clones and lacks some. V, J and clone size reflect that table, while D and trimming were determined from the DNA. The table lists roughly 250,000 clones, 80% to 90% of them singletons. The CDR3 runs to 13 residues. V lost 2 bases, J lost 8 bases, and 12 bases lay in between. The germline gives CDR1 SGHAT, CDR2 FQNNGV. The rearrangement joins TRBV11-2 to TRBJ1-2; D unclear. This TCR came from a woman aged 35 to 49 with acute or convalescent COVID-19. The sample taken for sequencing was peripheral blood. CDR3 in amino acids: CASSLSYRWGYTF. The CDR3 DNA follows: TGTGCCAGCAGCTTATCCTATCGGTGGGGCTACACCTTC. Using reference TRBV11-2 and TRBJ1-2 for the parts outside the CDR3, the full variable domain is EAGVAQSPRYKIIEKRQSVAFWCNPISGHATLYWYQQILGQGPKLLIQFQNNGVVDDSQLPKDRFSAERLKGVDSTLKIQPAKLEDSAVYLCASSLSYRWGYTFGSGTRLTVV.